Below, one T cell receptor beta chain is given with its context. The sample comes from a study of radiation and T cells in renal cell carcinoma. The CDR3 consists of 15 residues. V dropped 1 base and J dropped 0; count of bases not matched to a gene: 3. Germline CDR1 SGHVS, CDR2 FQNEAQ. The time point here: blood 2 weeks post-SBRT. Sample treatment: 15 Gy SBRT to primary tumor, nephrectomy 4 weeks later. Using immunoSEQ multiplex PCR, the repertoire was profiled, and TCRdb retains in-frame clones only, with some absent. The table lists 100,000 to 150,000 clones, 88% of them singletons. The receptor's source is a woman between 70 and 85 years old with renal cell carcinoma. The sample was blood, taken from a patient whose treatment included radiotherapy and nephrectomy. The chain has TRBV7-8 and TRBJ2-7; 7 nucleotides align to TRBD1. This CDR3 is CASSLGGDSSYEQYF. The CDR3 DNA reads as TGTGCCAGCAGCTTAGGAGGGGACAGCTCCTACGAGCAGTACTTC.